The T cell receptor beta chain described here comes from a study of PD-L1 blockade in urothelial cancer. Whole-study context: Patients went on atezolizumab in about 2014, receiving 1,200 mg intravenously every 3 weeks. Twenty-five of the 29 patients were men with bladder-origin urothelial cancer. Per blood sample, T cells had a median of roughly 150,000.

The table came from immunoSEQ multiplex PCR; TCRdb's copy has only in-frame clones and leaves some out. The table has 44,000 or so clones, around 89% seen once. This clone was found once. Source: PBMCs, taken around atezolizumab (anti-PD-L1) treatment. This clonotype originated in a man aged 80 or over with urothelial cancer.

CDR3 in amino acids: CASSPIKTGGGGNTIYF. The CDR3 nucleotides read TGCGCCAGCAGCCCTATAAAAACAGGGGGCGGCGGAAACACCATATATTTT. The chain combines TRBV5-1 with TRBJ1-3; the match to TRBD1 covers 9 bases. Germline assignment: CDR1 SGHRS and CDR2 YFSETQ. V lost 4 bases to trimming and J lost 4 bases; unmatched junction nucleotides: 12. The CDR3 spans 17 residues.